This TCR beta chain was documented in a study of response to subunit inactivated influenza vaccine. Germline lookup yields CDR1 SNHLY and CDR2 FYNNEI. This CDR3 spans 11 amino acids. V gave up 8 bases and J gave up 4 bases, with 9 bases separating them. MiXCR, run by TCRdb on the RT-PCR reads, gives a single entry per CDR3 protein. The repertoire holds hundreds of thousands of distinct CDR3 sequences, with approximately 24% as singletons. The material was CD4+ T cells sorted from PBMCs, obtained roughly 5 days after vaccination. This sequence was found in a man aged 45 to 65 who received an inactivated influenza vaccine. The gene calls are TRBV2 and TRBJ2-7, with D unclear. The chain's CDR3 is CASGVGYEQYF. CDR3 nucleotides: TGTGCCAGCGGGGTAGGGTACGAGCAGTACTTC.